This T cell receptor (beta chain) was observed in a study of shared clonotypes between healthy human individuals. Findings and caveats of the study: Clonotypes that were shared across a handful of donors made up approximately 5.1% of naive CD4 clonotypes. How much donors shared clonotypes was expected to be affected by sequencing depth.

TCRdb's table, derived via immunoSEQ multiplex PCR, lists solely in-frame clones and lacks some. The sample consists of 110,000 or so clones, around 68% of them appearing once. In regard to this clone: Its antigen is still unknown.

CD8 memory combined CD45RO+ cells with CCR7-negative CD45RA+ TemRA cells. Sequenced: memory CD8+ T cells sorted from blood. This sample's subset: CD45RO+ cells pooled with CCR7-negative TemRA cells. This clonotype was sampled from a woman in her 30s in good health.

The CDR3 coding sequence is TGCGCCAGCAGCCCCGACAGGGCGACGAACACTGAAGCTTTCTTT. Translating it yields CASSPDRATNTEAFF. The chain recombines TRBV5-1 with TRBJ1-1, with TRBD1 matching 7 bases. Germline trimming cut 4 bases from V and 1 base from J; bases unmatched to any gene: 7. Germline loops: CDR1 SGHRS, CDR2 YFSETQ. This CDR3 is 15 amino acids long. Variable domain in full (rest from reference TRBV5-1 and TRBJ1-1): KAGVTQTPRYLIKTRGQQVTLSCSPISGHRSVSWYQQTPGQGLQFLFEYFSETQRNKGNFPGRFSGRQFSNSRSEMNVSTLELGDSALYLCASSPDRATNTEAFFGQGTRLTVV.